This TCR beta chain was recorded in a study of T cells in Graves' hyperthyroidism and ophthalmopathy. The germline CDR1 and CDR2 sequences are LGHDT and YNNKEL (reference sequence). V dropped 0 bases and J dropped 6 bases, with 18 bases sitting between them. CDR3 size: 17 residues. RNA transcripts served as the template for amplifying TCR beta CDR3 regions. First-round RT-PCR with HTBI primers amplified the TCR CDR3 region. TCRdb re-derived calls from the multiplex PCR reads in MiXCR, one entry per CDR3 protein. The table lists approximately 720,000 distinct CDR3 sequences, 18% of them singletons. V usage is TRBV3-1 and J usage is TRBJ1-5; no firm D call. The material sequenced was blood. The sequence was obtained from a woman aged 50 to 60 with Graves' hyperthyroidism that later progressed to Graves' ophthalmopathy. The CDR3 nucleotides are TGTGCCAGCAGCCAAGACGCTGGAGGGATTAGAGGTCAGCCCCAGCATTTT. As protein: CASSQDAGGIRGQPQHF.